These 2 T cell receptor beta chains were all obtained from the same sample, sequenced in a study of TIL therapy for anti-PD-1-resistant metastatic lung cancer. As for time point: pre-treatment sample, taken before nivolumab and TIL therapy. The immunoSEQ assay was v3. Assay used: immunoSEQ multiplex PCR; TCRdb lists only in-frame clones, some missing. The top ten clones hold 4% to 6% of a sample with 50,000 or so clones, 79% of them seen once. The specimen comprised blood, sampled at baseline. All receptors derive from a woman aged 30-79 years with non-small cell lung cancer.

CDR3 DNA sequence: TGCAGCGTTGTAGGTATGGGGACAGCCTTCGGAGCTTTCTTT. Translating it yields CSVVGMGTAFGAFF. The V and J genes are TRBV29-1 and TRBJ1-1; 7 nucleotides match TRBD1. CDR3 length: 14 amino acids. Germline V gives CDR1 SQVTM, CDR2 ANQGSEA. V shed 4 bases and J 10 bases; nucleotides not matched to a gene: 15.

Here the CDR3 DNA reads TGCGCCAGCAGCTTGGCCGGCAGGGGGGGGGAGCAGTACTTC. This codes for CASSLAGRGGEQYF. The chain uses TRBV5-1 and TRBJ2-7; D tentatively reads TRBD1 or TRBD2 (7 bases each). The germline V and J ends were trimmed by 0 bases and 7 bases, with 14 bases remaining between them. Germline CDR1 is SGHRS and CDR2 is YFSETQ. This CDR3 region has 14 residues.